This T cell receptor beta chain emerged from a study of blood T cells in healthy people across ages. Study-level findings and limits: More naive CD4+ cells and higher diversity were found in long-lived than in aged donors.

A second PCR, run for about 6 to 11 cycles, used a sample-barcoded 5' primer plus a J-beta primer mix. TCRdb re-called the 5' RACE reads with MiXCR, one entry per CDR3 protein. This table holds roughly 2 million distinct CDR3 sequences, less than 50% found once. A remark on this clonotype: The antigen is unknown.

This CDR3 has 14 residues. Deletions cut 1 base from V and 5 bases from J, with 14 bases between. Germline CDR1 and CDR2: DFQATT and SNEGSKA (reference sequence). This clonotype was obtained from a woman in her 40s in good health. The V call is TRBV20-1, the J call TRBJ1-1; possible D gene TRBD1, 6 bases. The sequencing input was blood. CDR3 in amino acids: CSARVHRAGTEAFF. The CDR3 DNA sequence: TGCAGTGCTAGAGTTCACAGGGCTGGGACTGAAGCTTTCTTT.